This record looks at one T cell receptor beta chain sequence and its context. Per the study methods: Reference gene primer amplification gave nucleated cell count estimates. TCRdb keeps only in-frame clones here, not all; method: immunoSEQ multiplex PCR. The V and J calls and clone size were taken over from that table, and D and trimming were inferred from the DNA. The data hold 90,000 to 120,000 clones, with 69% observed a single time. Trimming took off 7 bases at V and 7 bases at J, with 14 bases between the two ends. The CDR3 is 13 amino acids. CDR1 and CDR2 (germline): SEHNR, FQNEAQ (reference sequence). This specimen comes from a study of blood T cell repertoires in COVID-19. Study-level information: The United States, Italy and Spain supplied acute and convalescent COVID-19 samples. The analysed material was cDNA or gDNA that came from T cells, B-cell-depleted T cells, or PBMCs.

The genes are TRBV7-9 and TRBJ1-5; tentative D call: TRBD1 (6 bases). This TCR derives from a man older than 75 with acute or convalescent COVID-19. Sequenced material: peripheral blood. CDR3 coding DNA: TGTGCCAGCACGGAGGGGGTTGGGCAGCCCCAGCATTTT. Translated, it gives CASTEGVGQPQHF.